This T cell receptor (beta chain) was documented in a study of Ad26.COV2.S vaccination and SARS-CoV-2 variants. Study as a whole: Donor participated within the Ad26.COV2.S arm of the COV1001 trial. Broader study findings: Participants in the vaccine arm had higher spike-specific TCR breadth; placebo recipients had lower. Reportedly, spike-specific CD8+ and CD4+ T cell responses achieved substantial breadth once vaccination had taken place. Whether participants received vaccine or placebo, their non-spike TCR breadth was similar.

As for this clone: The antigen remains undetermined.

Libraries were prepared by immunoSEQ multiplex PCR; TCRdb keeps only in-frame clonotypes and omits some of them. The sample consists of roughly 510,000 clones, approximately 90% of them appearing once. V shed 2 bases and J shed 3 bases, with 5 bases lying between them. This CDR3 comprises 12 residues. Germline V gives CDR1 SGHTA, CDR2 FQGNSA. As for treatment: approximately 18 received Ad26.COV2.S at low or high dose, single or two shots; about 5 received placebo; per-sample allocation not given. Sample collection was performed on day 63 after the first vaccine or placebo injection. The sample was peripheral blood, taken in a trial of Ad26.COV2.S vaccine versus placebo. The J gene is TRBJ2-7, the V gene TRBV7-2; D is uncertain. The sequence came from a person between 18 and 65 years old who received the Ad26.COV2.S COVID-19 vaccine or a placebo. CDR3 bases: TGTGCCAGCAGCTTATTTGGCTACGAGCAGTACTTC. Protein: CASSLFGYEQYF.